These 2 T cell receptor beta chains were sequenced from one sample in a study of tumor and adjacent non-tumor tissue in lung cancer. This sample's RNA came from whole unsorted tissue. More than 3 cm separated this lung sample from the edge of the tumor. A modified ARM-PCR protocol with three rounds of nested PCR amplified TCRbeta. TCRdb called the multiplex PCR reads again in MiXCR, with one record for every CDR3 protein. The sample lists about 100,000 distinct CDR3 sequences, over 55% occurring once. Sequencing was done on a sample of distant non-tumor lung tissue. The source of these receptors is a man aged 25 to 45 with non-small cell lung cancer.

With respect to this clonotype: A much larger clone lies one base from this, so it may be a read error. The rearrangement uses TRBV6-5 and TRBJ2-2; tentative D call: TRBD2 (5 bases). CDR3 length: 16 amino acids. Trimming cost V 6 bases and J 2 bases, with 16 bases left between them. The germline V gene encodes CDR1 MNHEY and CDR2 SVGAGI. The CDR3 loop reads CASRNNGVTNTGELFF. DNA for the CDR3: TGTGCCAGCAGAAATAACGGGGTGACTAACACCGGGGAGCTGTTTTTT.

Regarding this clonotype: One junction end disagrees with the germline gene, perhaps due to a read error. The chain recombines TRBV6-2 or TRBV6-3 with TRBJ2-7; D possibly corresponds to TRBD2 (5 bases). From germline, CDR1 is MNHEY and CDR2 SVGEGT. The length of the CDR3 is 15 residues. The CDR3 sequence: CVSSPPRTSTGEQHF. For the CDR3, the DNA is TGTGTCAGCAGTCCCCCCCGGACTTCCACCGGGGAGCAGCACTTC.